This T cell receptor (beta chain) derives from a study of cytomegalovirus exposure and HLA in healthy donors. The germline V gene has CDR1 SGHRS and CDR2 YFSETQ. Trimming at V came to 4 bases and at J to 8 bases, leaving 8 bases not matched to a gene. CDR3 length: 16 residues. As to this clone: The target antigen is unknown.

PCR used 60 Vbeta primers and 13 Jbeta primers. Clones were sequenced by immunoSEQ multiplex PCR, and TCRdb holds only the in-frame ones, with some missing. Here the sample spans about 160,000 clones, 70% to 80% being singletons. Study-level points and caveats: As a later analysis showed, a missense DCLRE1C variant was linked to trimming of TCR beta V- and J-genes.

The rearrangement joins TRBV5-1 to TRBJ2-1, with 14 bases matching TRBD2. The sample taken for sequencing was PBMCs. The clonotype originates from a woman aged 45 to 65 in good health and CMV-seronegative. CDR3 DNA sequence: TGCGCCAGCAGCCTGGGGACTAGCGGGAGTCTCCATGAGCAGTTCTTC. Translating gives CASSLGTSGSLHEQFF.